This TCR beta chain was recovered during a study of cytomegalovirus exposure and HLA in healthy donors. General observations from the study: A later analysis by the authors found several of the most significant clusters apparently linked to common viral pathogens. TCR sequences were mostly rare, though some public TCRs occurred in many donors. TCR association rates varied by HLA locus in a later analysis, with DRB1 highest and HLA-C lowest.

As to this clone: Its antigen is unidentified.

The V gene's germline CDR1 is LNHDA and CDR2 SQIVND (reference sequence). The V and J ends lost 5 bases and 2 bases respectively, with 10 bases between them. CDR3 length: 14 amino acids. PCR used 60 Vbeta primers and 13 Jbeta primers. Produced via immunoSEQ multiplex PCR; TCRdb's table is partial and in-frame only. The sample records more than 95,000 clones, roughly 80% being singletons. The rearrangement joins TRBV19 to TRBJ2-1; D is perhaps TRBD2 (5 bases). This TCR came from a man in his thirties or forties in good health and CMV-seronegative. The sequencing sample was made of PBMCs. The CDR3, as DNA: TGTGCCAGTAGTCCCCGAGGGACCTACAATGAGCAGTTCTTC. Translated, it gives CASSPRGTYNEQFF.